What follows are 25 T cell receptor beta chains derived from one specimen sequenced in a study of blood T cell repertoires in COVID-19. Repertoires were generated with immunoSEQ multiplex PCR, while TCRdb's copy carries only in-frame clones and drops some. The data hold around 180,000 clones, with about 85% observed a single time. Sequenced sample: peripheral blood. The receptors derive from an older person with COVID-19, enrolled during active disease.

The rearrangement links TRBV24-1 to TRBJ2-3, with 12 bases aligning to TRBD2. CDR3 length: 16 residues. V trimming: 11 bases; J trimming: 4 bases; junction bases outside the gene matches: 12. Germline loops: CDR1 KGHDR, CDR2 SFDVKD. CDR3 nucleotide sequence: TGTGCCATCAGCGGCGGACTAGCGGGACAAGCAGATACGCAGTATTTT. It translates to CAISGGLAGQADTQYF.

The V and J genes are TRBV5-1 and TRBJ1-3, with unresolved D. The CDR3 length is 14 residues. The V gene's germline CDR1 is SGHRS and CDR2 YFSETQ. The V end lost 4 bases, the J end lost 0 bases, and 8 bases lay between the germline ends. The CDR3 nucleotides read TGCGCCAGCAGCCCGGAGGGCTCTGGAAACACCATATATTTT. Its protein product is CASSPEGSGNTIYF.

V gene TRBV24-1 combines with J gene TRBJ2-7, with TRBD1 matching over 9 bases. Looked up from germline, CDR1 is KGHDR and CDR2 is SFDVKD. V was pared by 4 bases and J by 3 bases, with 3 bases of the junction left unmatched. This CDR3 has 14 amino acids. This chain's CDR3 is CATSEGQGLYEQYF. Here the CDR3 DNA reads TGTGCCACCAGTGAGGGACAGGGCCTCTACGAGCAGTACTTC.

V gene TRBV18 combines with J gene TRBJ2-5; 7 bases match TRBD1. The germline gives CDR1 KGHSH, CDR2 LQKENI. After removal of 6 bases from V and 3 bases from J, the junction contained 4 bases not matched to a gene. The CDR3 has 13 amino acids. The CDR3 spells CASSPGQKETQYF. The CDR3 nucleotides are TGTGCCAGCTCTCCGGGACAGAAAGAGACCCAGTACTTC.

V usage is TRBV5-1 and J usage is TRBJ2-2; 7 nucleotides align to TRBD2. Germline trimming cut 0 bases from V and 6 bases from J; bases unmatched to any gene: 5. Germline CDR1 reads SGHRS; CDR2 reads YFSETQ. This CDR3 comprises 15 residues. The CDR3 sequence is CASSLAVGRAGELFF. Written as DNA, the CDR3 is TGCGCCAGCAGCTTGGCCGTGGGGAGGGCCGGGGAGCTGTTTTTT.

This clone was seen once. The chain combines TRBV6-5 with TRBJ1-2; 9 nucleotides align to TRBD1. V gave up 2 bases and J gave up 6 bases; unmatched junction bases: 10. CDR3 length: 16 amino acids. Per germline, CDR1 MNHEY and CDR2 SVGAGI. In nucleotides, the CDR3 is TGTGCCAGCAGTTACGGTAACACAGGGGGCTTTCATGGCTACACCTTC. Amino acid sequence: CASSYGNTGGFHGYTF.

This clone was found once. The V call is TRBV19, the J call TRBJ1-5; D perhaps matches TRBD1 (5 bases). Germline V gene sequence: CDR1 LNHDA, CDR2 SQIVND (reference sequence). The CDR3 has 16 residues. V lost 6 bases to trimming and J lost 1 base, with 16 bases between them. CDR3 in amino acids: CASRRMAGQSNQPQHF. CDR3 nucleotides: TGTGCCAGTAGACGGATGGCAGGGCAAAGCAATCAGCCCCAGCATTTT.

J is TRBJ1-5 and V is TRBV3-1 (or the pseudogene TRBV3-2), with a possible D match to TRBD1 (6 bases). Germline assignment: CDR1 LGHDT and CDR2 YNNKEL (reference sequence). The V gene lost 0 bases and the J gene lost 3 bases, with 12 bases spanning the gap. The CDR3 loop spans 16 amino acids. CDR3 DNA sequence: TGTGCCAGCAGCCAAGATCAGGGGTCGGTCAATCAGCCCCAGCATTTT. This sequence encodes CASSQDQGSVNQPQHF.

J is TRBJ1-1 and V is TRBV4-3; 7 positions match TRBD1. This CDR3 is 15 amino acids long. Germline V CDR1 and CDR2: LGHNA, YSLEER. V gave up 0 bases and J gave up 2 bases; unmatched junction bases: 3. CDR3 sequence: CASSQEGDRNTEAFF. The DNA of the CDR3 is TGCGCCAGCAGCCAAGAGGGGGACAGAAACACTGAAGCTTTCTTT.

The V and J genes are TRBV5-4 and TRBJ2-7; 10 bases fit TRBD2. The germline gives CDR1 SGHNT, CDR2 YYREEE (reference sequence). This CDR3 is 14 amino acids long. V gave up 4 bases and J gave up 4 bases; unmatched junction bases: 5. CDR3 in DNA: TGTGCCAGCAGCCCTTCTAGCGGGAGTTACGAGCAGTACTTC. This encodes CASSPSSGSYEQYF.

CDR3 nucleotides: TGTGCCAGCAGCCCCGACAGGGGACGGGATTCACCCCTCCACTTT. It is translated as CASSPDRGRDSPLHF. The V call is TRBV7-3, the J call TRBJ1-6, with 8 positions matching TRBD1. Trimming at V came to 5 bases and at J to 8 bases, leaving 8 bases not matched to a gene. Germline CDR1 and CDR2: SGHTA and FQGTGA. The length of the CDR3 is 15 residues.

The rearrangement uses TRBV28 and TRBJ1-2, with 7 bases fitting TRBD1. The CDR3 extends over 15 amino acids. Unmatched junction bases numbered 9, after V lost 2 bases and J lost 6 bases. From germline, CDR1 is MDHEN and CDR2 SYDVKM. CDR3 nucleotide sequence: TGTGCCAGCAGTTTAGGGCCAGGGGGTCTTAATGGCTACACCTTC. Protein sequence: CASSLGPGGLNGYTF.

The rearrangement links TRBV28 to TRBJ2-3, with TRBD2 matching 11 bases. CDR3 length equals 16 residues. The V and J ends lost 4 bases and 4 bases, in that order; junction bases with no gene match: 7. Germline-derived CDR1 and CDR2 are MDHEN and SYDVKM. The CDR3 loop reads CASSSHQTSGADTQYF. CDR3 DNA: TGTGCCAGCAGTTCCCACCAGACTAGCGGGGCAGATACGCAGTATTTT.

The chain recombines TRBV4-2 with TRBJ1-2, with 11 positions matching TRBD1. The V gene's germline CDR1 is LGHNA and CDR2 YNFKEQ. The CDR3 sequence is 16 residues long. V was pared by 0 bases and J by 8 bases, with 8 bases of the junction left unmatched. DNA of the CDR3: TGTGCCAGCAGCCAAGATACCGGGACAGGGGGAGGCGGCTACACCTTC. Protein product: CASSQDTGTGGGGYTF.

CDR3 DNA sequence: TGTGCCAGCAGTGAACTAGCGGGGGGCCTACGCTCCTACAATGAGCAGTTCTTC. It translates to CASSELAGGLRSYNEQFF. V and J are TRBV9 and TRBJ2-1; TRBD2 agrees at 12 bases. The CDR3 extends over 18 amino acids. Trimming took 5 bases from V and 0 from J; bases not matched to a gene: 9. Germline V gene data show CDR1 as SGDLS and CDR2 as YYNGEE. The complete variable domain, with remaining parts taken from reference TRBV9 and TRBJ2-1, reads DSGVTQTPKHLITATGQRVTLRCSPRSGDLSVYWYQQSLDQGLQFLIQYYNGEERAKGNILERFSAQQFPDLHSELNLSSLELGDSALYFCASSELAGGLRSYNEQFFGPGTRLTVL.

The genes are TRBV5-5 and TRBJ1-6; tentatively, D is TRBD1 (5 bases). Germline V gene sequence: CDR1 SGHKS, CDR2 YYEKEE (reference sequence). CDR3 length: 16 amino acids. Trimming removed 0 bases from V and 5 bases from J, with 12 bases in between. CDR3 in amino acids: CASSLGAGRNNSPLHF. Written as DNA, the CDR3 is TGTGCCAGCAGCTTGGGGGCGGGGCGTAATAATTCACCCCTCCACTTT.

The chain is built from TRBV5-1 and TRBJ2-3; TRBD1 matches 11 bases. V lost 0 bases to trimming and J lost 2 bases; unmatched junction nucleotides: 2. Germline lookup yields CDR1 SGHRS and CDR2 YFSETQ. The CDR3 extends over 16 amino acids. CDR3 coding DNA: TGCGCCAGCAGCTTGGAGGGACAGGGGGACACAGATACGCAGTATTTT. This sequence encodes CASSLEGQGDTDTQYF.

The CDR3 sequence: CASSFTGLGPGVSYGYTF. CDR3 coding DNA: TGTGCCAGCAGCTTCACGGGGTTGGGCCCAGGGGTTAGCTATGGCTACACCTTC. This chain uses TRBV7-8 with TRBJ1-2, with a weak D call TRBD1 (6 bases). CDR3 length: 18 amino acids. The germline gives CDR1 SGHVS, CDR2 FQNEAQ. V lost 3 bases and J 4 bases, leaving 24 bases between the germline ends.

The chain carries TRBV7-3 and TRBJ2-1, with 13 nucleotides matching TRBD2. Trimming cost V 5 bases and J 6 bases; bases outside gene matches: 10. Germline CDR1 reads SGHTA; CDR2 reads FQGTGA. The CDR3 is made up of 17 amino acids. CDR3 sequence reads: CASSGGTSGAPTNEQFF. CDR3 bases: TGTGCCAGCAGCGGGGGGACTAGCGGGGCCCCGACCAATGAGCAGTTCTTC.

The chain links TRBV29-1 to TRBJ1-3; D may be TRBD1 (5 bases). The CDR3 is 13 residues long. The ends were cut back, 6 bases at V and 0 bases at J, with 9 bases in the middle. Germline-derived CDR1 and CDR2 are SQVTM and ANQGSEA. The CDR3 reads CSVPDISGNTIYF. The CDR3, as DNA: TGCAGCGTGCCGGACATCTCTGGAAACACCATATATTTT.

The chain links TRBV29-1 to TRBJ2-5; D might be TRBD1 (7 bases). Per the germline V gene, CDR1 is SQVTM and CDR2 is ANQGSEA. V was clipped by 4 bases and J by 3 bases, with 15 bases between them. This CDR3 is 14 amino acids long. In nucleotides, the CDR3 is TGCAGCGTTGGGGCGGGACAGACTAAAGAGACCCAGTACTTC. Encoded protein: CSVGAGQTKETQYF.

The CDR3 DNA reads TGTGCCAGCAGTTTGGCAGTTCAGCCCCAGCATTTT. Residues: CASSLAVQPQHF. V gene TRBV28 combines with J gene TRBJ1-5; D gene uncertain. Between the trimmed V and J ends, which lost 3 bases and 6 bases, there was a span of 6 bases. The length of the CDR3 is 12 residues. The germline V gene encodes CDR1 MDHEN and CDR2 SYDVKM.

The chain combines TRBV3-1 (or the pseudogene TRBV3-2) with TRBJ1-1; 8 bases align to TRBD1. The CDR3 is made up of 14 amino acids. Germline CDR1 reads LGHDT; CDR2 reads YNNKEL (reference sequence). V shed 4 bases, J shed 1 base, and the junction held 2 bases outside the gene matches. CDR3 nucleotides: TGTGCCAGCAGCCGGGACAGGTCGAACACTGAAGCTTTCTTT. Translation: CASSRDRSNTEAFF.

The chain recombines TRBV7-9 with TRBJ1-6, with D maybe TRBD1 (6 bases). Per germline, CDR1 SEHNR and CDR2 FQNEAQ (reference sequence). V was clipped by 8 bases and J by 14 bases, with 28 bases between them. The CDR3 covers 16 residues. The CDR3 nucleotides read TGTGCCAGCTCCAGGAGCCCGGACAGCGCCAAATACACCCTCCACTTT. Protein: CASSRSPDSAKYTLHF. Together with reference TRBV7-9 and TRBJ1-6, the CDR3 gives the full variable domain: DTGVSQNPRHKITKRGQNVTFRCDPISEHNRLYWYRQTLGQGPEFLTYFQNEAQLEKSRLLSDRFSAERPKGSFSTLEIQRTEQGDSAMYLCASSRSPDSAKYTLHFGNGTRLTVT.

The genes are TRBV27 and TRBJ2-1, with a tentative D call TRBD2 (5 bases). V shed 9 bases and J shed 0 bases, with 12 bases lying between them. The CDR3 length is 14 residues. Germline V lookup: CDR1 MNHEY, CDR2 SMNVEV (reference sequence). The CDR3 nucleotides read TGTGCCAGACCTCTAGGAGGCTCCTACAATGAGCAGTTCTTC. Its protein product is CARPLGGSYNEQFF.